Listed here are 5 T cell receptor beta chains from one sample, sequenced in a study of breast tumors, draining lymph nodes, adjacent tissues. Axillary draining lymph nodes of breast cancer patients supplied the node samples. TCRdb ran MiXCR on the multiplex PCR reads and lists one entry per CDR3 protein. The table lists some 170,000 distinct CDR3 sequences, around a third of them singletons, with 3.8% in the top ten. The sample was axillary lymph node tissue. Receptors originate from a female donor with breast cancer. Some clones in this sample may be carry-over from other donors' samples.

In regard to this clonotype: A read error is possible here, since a much larger clone lies one base away. This chain links TRBV12-3 or TRBV12-4 with TRBJ2-1, with unresolved D. V was trimmed by 3 bases and J by 2 bases, leaving 11 bases between them. This CDR3 is 15 amino acids long. In DNA form, the CDR3 reads TGTGCCAGCAGTTTCTTCGATAATACCTACAATGAGCAGTTCTTC. This codes for CASSFFDNTYNEQFF.

At least ten counts were recorded for this clonotype. The chain recombines TRBV7-6 with TRBJ2-1; TRBD2 matches 8 bases. Germline V gene lookup returns CDR1 SGHVS and CDR2 FNYEAQ. Trimming cost V 4 bases and J 5 bases; bases outside gene matches: 7. The length of the CDR3 is 15 residues. The CDR3 coding sequence is TGTGCCAGCAGCTCTAGACTAGCGCAAAACAATGAGCAGTTCTTC. As protein: CASSSRLAQNNEQFF.

This clonotype was found a few times. This chain joins TRBV5-6 and TRBJ1-1; 11 positions match TRBD1. CDR3 length equals 14 residues. After removal of 4 bases from V and 4 bases from J, the junction contained 3 bases not matched to a gene. Germline-derived CDR1 and CDR2 are SGHDT and YYEEEE. The CDR3 sequence is CASSPGTGGTEAFF. CDR3 nucleotide sequence: TGTGCCAGCAGCCCCGGGACAGGGGGCACTGAAGCTTTCTTT.

This clonotype was picked up many times. The rearrangement links TRBV30 to TRBJ2-2; no clear D. There are 12 residues in the CDR3. Per germline, CDR1 GTSNPN and CDR2 SVGIG (reference sequence). Trimming removed 4 bases from V and 3 bases from J, with 6 bases in between. This CDR3 reads CAWIPDTGELFF. In nucleotides, the CDR3 is TGTGCCTGGATTCCGGACACCGGGGAGCTGTTTTTT.

The CDR3 loop reads CASSRRGAGVGQETQYF. CDR3 coding DNA: TGTGCCAGCAGCCGAAGGGGGGCAGGAGTCGGTCAAGAGACCCAGTACTTC. The rearrangement links TRBV12-3 or TRBV12-4 to TRBJ2-5, with D perhaps given as TRBD1 or TRBD2 (6 bases each). CDR3 length: 17 residues. Trimming stripped 6 bases from V and 2 bases from J, with 22 bases between.